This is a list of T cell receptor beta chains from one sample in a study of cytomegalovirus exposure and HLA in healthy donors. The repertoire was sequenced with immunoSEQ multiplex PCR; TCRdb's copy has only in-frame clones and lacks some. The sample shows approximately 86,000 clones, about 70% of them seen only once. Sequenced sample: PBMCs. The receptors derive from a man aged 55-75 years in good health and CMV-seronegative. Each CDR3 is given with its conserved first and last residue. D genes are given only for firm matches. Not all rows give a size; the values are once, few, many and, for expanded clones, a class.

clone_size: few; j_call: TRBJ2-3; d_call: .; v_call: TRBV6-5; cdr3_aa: CASRRTDTQYF; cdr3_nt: TGTGCCAGCAGGCGAACAGATACGCAGTATTTT
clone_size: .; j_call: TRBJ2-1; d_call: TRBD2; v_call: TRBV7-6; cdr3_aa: CASSLGGLAGINEQFF; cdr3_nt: TGTGCCAGCAGCTTAGGCGGACTAGCGGGAATAAATGAGCAGTTCTTC
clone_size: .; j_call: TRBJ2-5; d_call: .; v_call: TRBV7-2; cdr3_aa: CASSLDLRTETQYF; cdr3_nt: TGTGCCAGCAGCTTAGATCTACGAACAGAGACCCAGTACTTC
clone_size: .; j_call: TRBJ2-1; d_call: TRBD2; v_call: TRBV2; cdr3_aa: CASSVYLAGVYEQFF; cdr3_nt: TGTGCCAGCAGCGTTTACTTAGCGGGAGTCTATGAGCAGTTCTTC
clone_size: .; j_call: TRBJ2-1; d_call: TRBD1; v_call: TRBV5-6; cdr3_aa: CASSSPQGAYYNEQFF; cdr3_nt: TGTGCCAGCAGCTCCCCACAGGGGGCGTACTACAATGAGCAGTTCTTC
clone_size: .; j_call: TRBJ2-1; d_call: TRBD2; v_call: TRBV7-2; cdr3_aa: CASSLGLAGYEQFF; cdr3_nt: TGTGCCAGCAGCTTGGGACTAGCGGGCTATGAGCAGTTCTTC
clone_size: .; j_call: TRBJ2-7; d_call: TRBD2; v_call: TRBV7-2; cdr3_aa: CASSRPGLGYEQYF; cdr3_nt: TGTGCCAGCAGCCGACCGGGACTAGGCTACGAGCAGTACTTC
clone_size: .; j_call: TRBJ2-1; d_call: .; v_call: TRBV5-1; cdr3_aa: CASSFGSRRGNEQFF; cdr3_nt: TGCGCCAGCAGCTTTGGGAGCAGGAGGGGAAATGAGCAGTTCTTC
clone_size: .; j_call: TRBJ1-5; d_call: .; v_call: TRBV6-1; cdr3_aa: CATGVNQPQHF; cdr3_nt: TGTGCCACGGGAGTTAATCAGCCCCAGCATTTT
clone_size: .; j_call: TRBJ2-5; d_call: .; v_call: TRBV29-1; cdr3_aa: CSGRTGETQYF; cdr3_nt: TGCAGCGGGCGGACGGGGGAGACCCAGTACTTC
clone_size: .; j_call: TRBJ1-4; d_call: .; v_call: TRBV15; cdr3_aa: CATSRDVSTQGDEKLFF; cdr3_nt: TGTGCCACCAGCAGAGATGTATCGACGCAGGGCGATGAAAAACTGTTTTTT
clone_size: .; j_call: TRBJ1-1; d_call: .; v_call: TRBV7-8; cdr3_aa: CASSLARAGTEAFF; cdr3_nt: TGTGCCAGCAGCTTAGCTCGAGCGGGCACTGAAGCTTTCTTT
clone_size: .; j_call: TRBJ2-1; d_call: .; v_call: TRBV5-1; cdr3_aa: CASTPRSTSYNEQFF; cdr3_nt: TGCGCCAGCACCCCTAGGAGTACGTCCTACAATGAGCAGTTCTTC
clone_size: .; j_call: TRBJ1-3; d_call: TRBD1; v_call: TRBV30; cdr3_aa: CAWIDRAGNTIYF; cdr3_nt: TGTGCCTGGATAGACAGGGCTGGAAACACCATATATTTT
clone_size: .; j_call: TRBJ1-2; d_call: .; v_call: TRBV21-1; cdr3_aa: CASSPRTGRFGYTF; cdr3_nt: TGTGCCAGCAGCCCGCGGACAGGGCGATTTGGCTACACCTTC
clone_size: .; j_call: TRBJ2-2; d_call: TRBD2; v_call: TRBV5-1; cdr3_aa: CASSSLRTSPGELFF; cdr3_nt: TGCGCCAGCAGCTCCCTCAGGACTAGTCCGGGGGAGCTGTTTTTT
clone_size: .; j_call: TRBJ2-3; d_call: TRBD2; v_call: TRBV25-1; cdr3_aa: CASSEVRGGGSTDTQYF; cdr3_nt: TGTGCCAGCAGTGAGGTTCGGGGGGGCGGGAGCACAGATACGCAGTATTTT
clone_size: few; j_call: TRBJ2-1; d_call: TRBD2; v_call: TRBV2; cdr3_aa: CASSPTSGYNEQFF; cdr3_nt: TGTGCCAGCAGCCCGACTAGCGGCTACAATGAGCAGTTCTTC
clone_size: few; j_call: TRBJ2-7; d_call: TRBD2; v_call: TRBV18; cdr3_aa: CASSPRTSGGPSSYEQYF; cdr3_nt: TGTGCCAGCTCACCCAGGACTAGCGGGGGACCTAGCTCCTACGAGCAGTACTTC
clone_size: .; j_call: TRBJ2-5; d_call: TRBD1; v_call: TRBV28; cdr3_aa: CASSFRGETQYF; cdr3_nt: TGTGCCAGCAGTTTCAGGGGGGAGACCCAGTACTTC
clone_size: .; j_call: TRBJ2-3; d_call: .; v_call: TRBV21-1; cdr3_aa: CASSKRGQSTDTQYF; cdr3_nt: TGTGCCAGCAGCAAACGCGGCCAGAGCACAGATACGCAGTATTTT
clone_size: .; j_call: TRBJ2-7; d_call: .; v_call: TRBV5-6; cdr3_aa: CASSLDPDRHYEQYF; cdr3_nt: TGTGCCAGCAGCTTGGACCCCGACAGGCACTACGAGCAGTACTTC
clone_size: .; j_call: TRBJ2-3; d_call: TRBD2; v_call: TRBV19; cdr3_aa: CASNSGGYTDTQYF; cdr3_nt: TGTGCCAGTAATTCGGGGGGATACACAGATACGCAGTATTTT
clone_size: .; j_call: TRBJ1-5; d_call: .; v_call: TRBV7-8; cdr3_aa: CASSLDKQQPQHF; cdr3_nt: TGTGCCAGCAGCCTGGACAAGCAGCAGCCCCAGCATTTT
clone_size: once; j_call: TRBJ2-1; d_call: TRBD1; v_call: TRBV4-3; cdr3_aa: CASSQDQGTAGDEQFF; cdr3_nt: TGCGCCAGCAGCCAAGATCAGGGGACAGCTGGCGATGAGCAGTTCTTC
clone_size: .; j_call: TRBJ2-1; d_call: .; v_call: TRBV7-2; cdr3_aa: CASSLRGGGDNEQFF; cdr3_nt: TGTGCCAGCAGCTTAAGGGGGGGAGGTGACAATGAGCAGTTCTTC
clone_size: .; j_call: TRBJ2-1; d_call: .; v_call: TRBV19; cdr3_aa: CASSIVPLNEQFF; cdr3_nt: TGTGCCAGTAGTATAGTCCCCCTCAATGAGCAGTTCTTC
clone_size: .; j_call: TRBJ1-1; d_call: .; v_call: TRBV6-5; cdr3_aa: CASSYGTLNTEAFF; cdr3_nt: TGTGCCAGCAGTTACGGGACACTGAACACTGAAGCTTTCTTT
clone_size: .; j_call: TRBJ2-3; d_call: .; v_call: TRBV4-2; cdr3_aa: CASSPSGVQVLDTQYF; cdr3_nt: TGTGCCAGCAGCCCTTCGGGAGTTCAGGTTTTGGATACGCAGTATTTT
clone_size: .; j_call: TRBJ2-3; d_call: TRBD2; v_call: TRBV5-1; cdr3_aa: CASSLALATDTQYF; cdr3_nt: TGCGCCAGCAGCTTGGCACTAGCGACAGATACGCAGTATTTT
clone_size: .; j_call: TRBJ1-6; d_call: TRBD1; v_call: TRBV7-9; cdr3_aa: CASSLAGGNSPLHF; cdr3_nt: TGCGCCAGCAGCTTGGCAGGGGGGAATTCACCCCTCCACTTT
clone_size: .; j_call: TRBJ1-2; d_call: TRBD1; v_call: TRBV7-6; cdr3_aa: CASSLGGQGGVYGYTF; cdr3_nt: TGTGCCAGCAGCTTGGGTGGACAGGGAGGCGTTTATGGCTACACCTTC
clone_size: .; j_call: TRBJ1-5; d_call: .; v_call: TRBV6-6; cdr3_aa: CASRPRGGRNQPQHF; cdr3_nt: TGTGCCAGCAGACCCAGAGGGGGACGCAATCAGCCCCAGCATTTT
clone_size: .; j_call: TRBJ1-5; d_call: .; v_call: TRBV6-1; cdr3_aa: CASSEGGSSNQPQHF; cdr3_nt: TGTGCCAGCAGTGAAGGGGGCTCCTCTAATCAGCCCCAGCATTTT
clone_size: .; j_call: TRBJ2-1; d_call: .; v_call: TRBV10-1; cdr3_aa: CASSESTGEQFF; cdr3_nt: TGCGCCAGCAGTGAGTCGACGGGTGAGCAGTTCTTC